The clone carrying this TCR beta chain appeared a few times. Its antigen remains unidentified. Quantitative 5'-RACE with molecular barcodes produced the TCR beta libraries. TCRdb reanalysed the 5' RACE reads using MiXCR and keeps one entry per CDR3 protein. The sample records a few hundred thousand distinct CDR3 sequences, 6.5% to 10% being singletons. This entry is derived from a study of CD8 T cells in ankylosing spondylitis. Study-level findings and limits: A TCR beta motif made of 7 to 9 highly homologous variants seemed typical of ankylosing spondylitis blood.

The CDR3 loop spans 17 amino acids. V gave up 4 bases and J gave up 7 bases; unmatched junction bases: 16. Looked up from germline, CDR1 is SGHAT and CDR2 is FQNNGV. The chain carries TRBV11-2 and TRBJ2-1; 7 bases are a match to TRBD2. The clonotype originates from a male donor with ankylosing spondylitis. The sample was blood, either unsorted or a sorted T cell fraction (not recorded which). The CDR3 DNA reads TGTGCCAGCAGCTCCACACGCCTAGCGGTGGTGGGGAATGAGCAGTTCTTC. This encodes CASSSTRLAVVGNEQFF.